Below, 17 T cell receptor beta chains from the same sample are listed, as sequenced in a study of PD-L1 blockade in urothelial cancer. Only in-frame clones appear in the TCRdb table, and some are missing; sequencing was by immunoSEQ multiplex PCR. The sample holds 130,000 or so clones, about 81% seen once. The sample's time point: pretreatment peripheral blood. Sequencing was performed on PBMCs, taken around atezolizumab (anti-PD-L1) treatment. These receptors were collected from a man aged 50-60 years with urothelial cancer.

V is TRBV5-1 and J is TRBJ1-2; possibly TRBD1 for D (6 bases). This CDR3 comprises 14 residues. Germline assignment: CDR1 SGHRS and CDR2 YFSETQ. The ends were cut back, 4 bases at V and 7 bases at J, with 17 bases in the middle. In DNA, the CDR3 is TGCGCCAGCAGCAACCGGGACAAAGGGAGTGGCTACACCTTC. Translated, it gives CASSNRDKGSGYTF.

The chain carries TRBV27 and TRBJ2-7; no definite D call. CDR3 size: 15 residues. Trimming stripped 2 bases from V and 1 base from J, with 12 bases between. Per the germline V gene, CDR1 is MNHEY and CDR2 is SMNVEV (reference sequence). The CDR3 region has the DNA TGTGCCAGCAGTTTAAGCCCGAGGAGTTCCTACGAGCAGTACTTC. Translating it yields CASSLSPRSSYEQYF.

This clone has only a few counts. This chain connects TRBV30 to TRBJ1-1; D unresolved. The CDR3 is 11 amino acids. From germline, CDR1 is GTSNPN and CDR2 SVGIG (reference sequence). With 0 bases removed from V and 8 bases from J, the gap between germline ends came to 7 bases. This CDR3 reads CAWSVPGEAFF. As DNA, the CDR3 is TGTGCCTGGAGTGTTCCGGGGGAAGCTTTCTTT.

The genes are TRBV19 and TRBJ2-1; TRBD1 matches 7 bases. Germline CDR1 is LNHDA and CDR2 is SQIVND (reference sequence). The CDR3 length is 15 residues. V shed 5 bases and J 9 bases; nucleotides not matched to a gene: 13. CDR3 nucleotides: TGTGCCAGTAGTCCTCGGACAGGCAGGGTACGTGAGCAGTTCTTC. Protein product: CASSPRTGRVREQFF.

This rearrangement joins TRBV28 to TRBJ2-2; 12 nucleotides match TRBD2. Germline CDR1 reads MDHEN; CDR2 reads SYDVKM. The V and J ends lost 6 bases and 5 bases, in that order; junction bases with no gene match: 4. The CDR3 consists of 15 residues. Here the CDR3 reads CASRRLAGVTGELFF. For the CDR3, the DNA is TGTGCCAGCAGGCGACTAGCGGGAGTAACCGGGGAGCTGTTTTTT.

This chain connects TRBV18 to TRBJ2-5, with D uncertain. CDR1 KGHSH and CDR2 LQKENI come from the germline V gene. Trimming shortened V by 4 bases and J by 1 base, and 7 bases separated the two germline ends. CDR3 length equals 13 residues. CDR3 protein: CASSRAIQETQYF. In nucleotides, the CDR3 is TGTGCCAGCTCACGGGCCATCCAAGAGACCCAGTACTTC.

The chain couples TRBV7-2 to TRBJ1-1; a weak D match, TRBD1 (5 bases). The CDR3 has 14 residues. Germline V gene sequence: CDR1 SGHTA, CDR2 FQGNSA. Trimming took 3 bases from V and 5 from J, leaving 13 bases between them. The DNA for the CDR3 is TGTGCCAGCAGCTTTGGTCCTGGGGGGACTGAAGCTTTCTTT. Protein product: CASSFGPGGTEAFF.

The V call is TRBV11-2, the J call TRBJ2-7, with 8 bases that match TRBD2. The trim removed 3 bases at V and 4 bases at J, leaving 5 bases unmatched. The CDR3 is 14 amino acids. CDR1 is SGHAT, CDR2 FQNNGV, per germline. CDR3 DNA: TGTGCCAGCAGCTTCACGGGAGGGCGGTACGAGCAGTACTTC. Encoded protein: CASSFTGGRYEQYF.

The chain is built from TRBV11-3 and TRBJ2-2, with D perhaps matching TRBD1 (6 bases). Germline loops: CDR1 SGHNT, CDR2 YENEEA. This CDR3 has 14 amino acids. Trimming removed 5 bases from V and 4 bases from J, with 11 bases in between. The CDR3 coding sequence is TGTGCCAGCAGCCCTAGAGGGGGCACCGGGGAGCTGTTTTTT. Encoded protein: CASSPRGGTGELFF. Complete variable domain (other parts from reference TRBV11-3 and TRBJ2-2): EAGVVQSPRYKIIEKKQPVAFWCNPISGHNTLYWYLQNLGQGPELLIRYENEEAVDDSQLPKDRFSAERLKGVDSTLKIQPAELGDSAVYLCASSPRGGTGELFFGEGSRLTVL.

The gene calls are TRBV18 and TRBJ2-7; possibly TRBD1 for D (5 bases). V shed 2 bases and J shed 6 bases, with 11 bases lying between them. CDR1 and CDR2 (germline): KGHSH, LQKENI. The CDR3 extends over 13 amino acids. CDR3: CASSPGAFSEQYF. In DNA form, the CDR3 reads TGTGCCAGCTCACCAGGGGCTTTCTCCGAGCAGTACTTC.

The chain uses TRBV5-1 and TRBJ1-1, with TRBD1 identical over 8 bases. The CDR3 consists of 15 residues. V gave up 2 bases and J gave up 0 bases; unmatched junction bases: 3. Per the germline V gene, CDR1 is SGHRS and CDR2 is YFSETQ. CDR3 protein: CASSFPGGLNTEAFF. CDR3 nucleotide sequence: TGCGCCAGCAGCTTCCCAGGGGGCCTGAACACTGAAGCTTTCTTT.

The V and J genes are TRBV14 and TRBJ2-7, with TRBD1 matching 9 bases. V was pared by 4 bases and J by 1 base, with 5 bases of the junction left unmatched. Germline V gene data show CDR1 as SGHDN and CDR2 as FVKESK. The CDR3 totals 15 residues. CDR3 in amino acids: CASSPTGTGSYEQYF. CDR3 sequence (DNA): TGTGCCAGCAGCCCTACCGGGACAGGGTCCTACGAGCAGTACTTC. The full variable domain, its missing parts supplied by reference TRBV14 and TRBJ2-7, is EAGVTQFPSHSVIEKGQTVTLRCDPISGHDNLYWYRRVMGKEIKFLLHFVKESKQDESGMPNNRFLAERTGGTYSTLKVQPAELEDSGVYFCASSPTGTGSYEQYFGPGTRLTVT.

The chain joins TRBV6-5 to TRBJ1-1, with D possibly being TRBD1 (6 bases). Germline V gene lookup returns CDR1 MNHEY and CDR2 SVGAGI. The V and J ends lost 4 bases and 5 bases respectively, with 11 bases between them. The CDR3 is 13 amino acids. The CDR3 DNA reads as TGTGCCAGCAGTTTACAGGGTAGGACTGAAGCTTTCTTT. It specifies CASSLQGRTEAFF.

The chain joins TRBV19 to TRBJ1-5; TRBD1 matches at 8 bases. J gave up 2 bases and V 10 bases, and 10 bases lay outside the gene matches. Per the germline V gene, CDR1 is LNHDA and CDR2 is SQIVND (reference sequence). CDR3 length equals 15 residues. The CDR3 DNA sequence: TGTGCCACCCGAGAGGACAGGGTGGGCAATCAGCCCCAGCATTTT. Amino acid sequence: CATREDRVGNQPQHF.

The chain links TRBV27 to TRBJ2-7; tentatively, D is TRBD2 (6 bases). The CDR3 runs to 15 residues. The V gene lost 2 bases and the J gene lost 0 bases, with 11 bases spanning the gap. CDR1 is MNHEY, CDR2 SMNVEV, per germline (reference sequence). The CDR3 bases are TGTGCCAGCAGTTTAGGAGGGAGGAACTCCTACGAGCAGTACTTC. Its translation is CASSLGGRNSYEQYF.

The CDR3 DNA is TGTGCCTGGAGTCCACAGGGAAGAAGAGCTTTCTTT. Its translation is CAWSPQGRRAFF. This sequence joins TRBV30 and TRBJ1-1; D is perhaps TRBD1 (6 bases). The CDR3 totals 12 residues. Germline CDR1 reads GTSNPN; CDR2 reads SVGIG (reference sequence). The V and J ends lost 2 bases and 10 bases respectively, with 14 bases between them.

The count of this clone is one. V usage is TRBV19 and J usage is TRBJ2-2; 8 nucleotides match TRBD1. The CDR3 length is 15 residues. Trimming cost V 7 bases and J 4 bases; bases outside gene matches: 8. Germline assignment: CDR1 LNHDA and CDR2 SQIVND (reference sequence). The CDR3, as DNA: TGTGCCAGTAAAACGACAGGGGTCAGCACCGGGGAGCTGTTTTTT. Translation gives CASKTTGVSTGELFF.